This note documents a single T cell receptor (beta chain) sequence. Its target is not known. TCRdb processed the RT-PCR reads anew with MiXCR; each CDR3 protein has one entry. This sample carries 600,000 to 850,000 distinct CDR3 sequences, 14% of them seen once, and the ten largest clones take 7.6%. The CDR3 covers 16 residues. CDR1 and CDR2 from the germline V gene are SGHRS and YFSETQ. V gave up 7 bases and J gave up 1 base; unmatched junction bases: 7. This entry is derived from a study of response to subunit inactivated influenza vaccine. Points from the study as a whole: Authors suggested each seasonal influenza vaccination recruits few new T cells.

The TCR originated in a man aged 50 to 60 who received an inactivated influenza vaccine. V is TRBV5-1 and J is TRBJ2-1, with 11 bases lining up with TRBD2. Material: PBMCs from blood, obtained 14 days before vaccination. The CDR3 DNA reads TGCGCCAGCGGACCCTCTAGCGGGAGGTCCTACAATGAGCAGTTCTTC. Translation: CASGPSSGRSYNEQFF.